These T cell receptor beta chains were read from a single sample in a study of CD8 T cells in Susac syndrome. TCRdb redid the calling of the immunoSEQ multiplex PCR reads with MiXCR, one entry per CDR3 protein. Among around 190,000 distinct CDR3 sequences listed, about 95% were seen once. The sample was CD4+ T cells from PBMCs. The receptors originated from a human donor in good health. Both conserved end residues are part of each CDR3. D genes are given only for firm matches. Only part of the rows carry a size: once, few, many, or a class if the clone is expanded.

.,TRBV27,TRBD1,TRBJ2-1,14,TGTGCCAGCAGCCCCGGGACAGGGAATCTTGAGCAGTTCTTC,CASSPGTGNLEQFF
once,TRBV18,TRBD1,TRBJ1-1,15,TGTGCCAGCTCGTCCCGGCAGGGGGCTGGAACTGAAGCTTTCTTT,CASSSRQGAGTEAFF
.,TRBV2,.,TRBJ1-5,15,TGTGCCAGCAATTCACAGGGATATAGCAATCAGCCCCAGCATTTT,CASNSQGYSNQPQHF
.,TRBV2,.,TRBJ2-1,14,TGTGCCAGCAGTGCTGTACTACCAACCAATGAGCAGTTCTTC,CASSAVLPTNEQFF
.,TRBV29-1,TRBD2,TRBJ2-3,15,TGCAGCGTTGCCACGACTAGCGGGTGGAGCGATACGCAGTATTTT,CSVATTSGWSDTQYF
.,TRBV6-1,.,TRBJ2-7,11,TGTGCCAGCAGGACAGCCTACGAGCAGTACTTC,CASRTAYEQYF
.,TRBV6-5,.,TRBJ2-3,16,TGTGCCAGCAGTTCCCGACTAGTAGGGAGCACAGATACGCAGTATTTT,CASSSRLVGSTDTQYF
.,TRBV28,.,TRBJ2-7,13,TGTGCCACCACTCCGGGTTTCCATTACGAGCAGTACTTC,CATTPGFHYEQYF
.,TRBV29-1,.,TRBJ1-1,10,TGCAGCGTTTCGGACACTGAAGCTTTCTTT,CSVSDTEAFF
.,TRBV27,TRBD2,TRBJ2-7,15,TGTGCCAGCAGTTTGCTTAGCGGGAGAGTCTACGAGCAGTACTTC,CASSLLSGRVYEQYF
.,TRBV9,TRBD2,TRBJ2-3,15,TGTGCCAGCAGCGTTAGACTAGCGGGAGCAGATACGCAGTATTTT,CASSVRLAGADTQYF
once,TRBV20-1,.,TRBJ2-7,10,TGCAGTGCTAGTTACGACGAGCAGTACTTC,CSASYDEQYF
.,TRBV7-6,.,TRBJ2-3,13,TGTGCCAGCAGCTTAGCGCCCACAGATACGCAGTATTTT,CASSLAPTDTQYF
.,TRBV30,.,TRBJ1-1,14,TGTGCCTGGACTATCCCCGGGACCAGCACTGAAGCTTTCTTT,CAWTIPGTSTEAFF
few,TRBV5-1,.,TRBJ2-6,18,TGCGCCAGCAGCTTTTCCGGGACGGTAAGCTCTGGGGCCAACGTCCTGACTTTC,CASSFSGTVSSGANVLTF
.,TRBV20-1,.,TRBJ2-1,14,TGCAGTGCTAGGGCCCGGGAGTACTACAATGAGCAGTTCTTC,CSARAREYYNEQFF
.,TRBV3-1,.,TRBJ1-2,14,TGTGCCAGCAGCCATCAAGACAGACTGTATGGCTACACCTTC,CASSHQDRLYGYTF
.,TRBV23-1,TRBD2,TRBJ2-4,16,TGCGCCAGCAGTCAATCGGCCCCGGGGGGGGAAAACATTCAGTACTTC,CASSQSAPGGENIQYF
.,TRBV29-1,TRBD2,TRBJ2-1,12,TGCAGCCTAGCGGGGAGTTACAATGAGCAGTTCTTC,CSLAGSYNEQFF
.,TRBV4-3,.,TRBJ1-1,16,TGCGCCAGCAGCCCCGATCCTTCTCGCAAGCTTAATGAAGCTTTCTTT,CASSPDPSRKLNEAFF
.,TRBV12-3/TRBV12-4,.,TRBJ2-1,12,TGTGCCAGCAGTTTCCCCTACAATGAGCAGTTCTTC,CASSFPYNEQFF
.,TRBV25-1,.,TRBJ2-7,11,TGTGCCAGCAGTGTAATCTACGAGCAGTACTTC,CASSVIYEQYF
.,TRBV28,.,TRBJ1-2,13,TGTGCCAGCAGCCCGACAGGTACCTATGGCTACACCTTC,CASSPTGTYGYTF
few,TRBV28,.,TRBJ2-6,14,TGTGCCAGCAGTTTAAGTACAGGGGCCAACGTCCTGACTTTC,CASSLSTGANVLTF
.,TRBV5-1,TRBD2,TRBJ2-1,15,TGCGCCAGCAGCCCCTTTGCGGGAGGGGACAATGAGCAGTTCTTC,CASSPFAGGDNEQFF
.,TRBV7-2,.,TRBJ2-2,16,TGTGCCAGCAGCTTAGATCAGATACGTAACACCGGGGAGCTGTTTTTT,CASSLDQIRNTGELFF
.,TRBV28,.,TRBJ2-5,14,TGTGCCAGCAGTTTATCTCTCAGCCAAGAGACCCAGTACTTC,CASSLSLSQETQYF